These 28 T cell receptor beta chains were sequenced from one sample in a study of T cell responses to AZD1222 COVID-19 vaccine (dated by TCRdb to about 2021). Libraries were built with the immunoSEQ multiplex PCR assay. TCRdb's version of the immuneACCESS table is confined to in-frame rearrangements and falls short of the full clone set. An unresolved V gene accounts for under half of the shortfall where checked; the remainder is of unknown origin. The table for this sample lists over 100,000 clones; approximately 90% of them were counted only once. Under 3% of the sample is taken by the ten largest. Read against the paper, the sample's time point label means: about 28 days (+/-7) after the second vaccine dose. Sequenced material: peripheral blood, taken 28 days after the second AZD1222 dose. These receptor sequences come from an adult who received the AZD1222 COVID-19 vaccine.

The gene calls are TRBV11-2 and TRBJ1-3, with D possibly being TRBD1 (6 bases). Trimming stripped 5 bases from V and 4 bases from J, with 9 bases between. Germline V gene lookup returns CDR1 SGHAT and CDR2 FQNNGV. CDR3 length: 13 amino acids. The CDR3, as DNA: TGTGCCAGCAGCACCGACAGGGGAAACACCATATATTTT. Amino acids: CASSTDRGNTIYF.

The chain is built from TRBV7-2 and TRBJ1-2; 7 bases fit TRBD1. The germline CDR1 and CDR2 sequences are SGHTA and FQGNSA. V shed 3 bases, J shed 8 bases, and the junction held 15 bases outside the gene matches. The CDR3 extends over 16 amino acids. The CDR3 sequence: CASSLSLSDREGGYTF. CDR3 nucleotide sequence: TGTGCCAGCAGCTTGAGCCTATCCGACAGGGAAGGCGGCTACACCTTC.

This chain uses TRBV30 with TRBJ2-2; D call uncertain. CDR1 is GTSNPN and CDR2 is SVGIG in the germline V gene (reference sequence). V shed 3 bases and J shed 8 bases, with 10 bases lying between them. The CDR3 extends over 12 amino acids. CDR3 DNA sequence: TGTGCCTGGAGCCTCGGAGCGGGGGAGCTGTTTTTT. It codes for CAWSLGAGELFF.

This chain uses TRBV3-1 (or the pseudogene TRBV3-2) with TRBJ2-5; 9 bases map to TRBD2. The germline V gene encodes CDR1 LGHDT and CDR2 YNNKEL (reference sequence). Trimming cost V 5 bases and J 2 bases; bases outside gene matches: 9. This CDR3 is built from 16 residues. CDR3 sequence (DNA): TGTGCCAGCAGCAAAAGGGTGACTAGCGGTCAAGAGACCCAGTACTTC. Translating it yields CASSKRVTSGQETQYF.

The rearrangement joins TRBV6-5 to TRBJ1-4; maybe TRBD1 (5 bases). Germline assignment: CDR1 MNHEY and CDR2 SVGAGI. CDR3 length equals 15 residues. V was pared by 6 bases and J by 0 bases, with 11 bases between. CDR3 region: CASRTGTATNEKLFF. DNA of the CDR3: TGTGCCAGCAGGACCGGGACGGCAACTAATGAAAAACTGTTTTTT.

The chain is built from TRBV5-4 and TRBJ1-2, with D maybe TRBD1 (5 bases). There are 15 residues in the CDR3. With 0 bases removed from V and 10 bases from J, the gap between germline ends came to 19 bases. CDR1 is SGHNT and CDR2 is YYREEE in the germline V gene (reference sequence). The CDR3 reads CASSLARTPPNHYTF. The CDR3 DNA is TGTGCCAGCAGCTTGGCCAGGACACCCCCCAACCACTACACCTTC.

The chain has TRBV28 and TRBJ1-5; D ambiguous. Deletions cut 4 bases from V and 0 bases from J, with 13 bases between. The CDR3 extends over 16 amino acids. Per the germline V gene, CDR1 is MDHEN and CDR2 is SYDVKM. CDR3 nucleotide sequence: TGTGCCAGCAGTTCCCTTAGACGGCTTAGCAATCAGCCCCAGCATTTT. Its translation: CASSSLRRLSNQPQHF.

The chain links TRBV6-5 to TRBJ2-2; the D is unclear. This CDR3 spans 16 amino acids. Trimming cost V 0 bases and J 4 bases, with 12 bases left between them. Looked up from germline, CDR1 is MNHEY and CDR2 is SVGAGI. CDR3 in amino acids: CASSYSVQVRTGELFF. In nucleotides, the CDR3 is TGTGCCAGCAGTTACTCAGTCCAGGTCCGCACCGGGGAGCTGTTTTTT.

The chain combines TRBV4-3 with TRBJ1-1, with D hard to call. Per germline, CDR1 LGHNA and CDR2 YSLEER. V lost 1 base to trimming and J lost 2 bases, with 11 bases between them. This CDR3 contains 15 residues. The CDR3 region is CASSQVLNTNTEAFF. The CDR3 nucleotides are TGCGCCAGCAGCCAAGTATTAAATACCAACACTGAAGCTTTCTTT.

The chain carries TRBV10-2 and TRBJ1-5; 7 bases fit TRBD1. The length of the CDR3 is 14 residues. Germline CDR1 is WSHSY and CDR2 is SAAADI. With V trimmed by 6 bases and J by 5 bases, 7 bases remained unmatched. The CDR3 region has the DNA TGCGCCAGCAGCCGAGACAGGGTTGATCAGCCCCAGCATTTT. This translates into CASSRDRVDQPQHF.

This chain uses TRBV2 with TRBJ2-5; TRBD1 matches 7 bases. Germline CDR1 SNHLY, CDR2 FYNNEI. The junction had 7 bases not matched to a gene; V was cut back by 7 bases and J by 5 bases. This CDR3 has 13 residues. Here the CDR3 reads CASTRDSGETQYF. CDR3 in DNA: TGTGCCAGCACACGGGACAGTGGCGAGACCCAGTACTTC.

V is TRBV7-9 and J is TRBJ1-5; tentatively, D is TRBD1 (5 bases). Germline V CDR1 and CDR2: SEHNR, FQNEAQ (reference sequence). This CDR3 is built from 17 residues. The V and J ends lost 5 bases and 0 bases respectively, with 17 bases between them. CDR3 nucleotide sequence: TGTGCCAGCAGCATGGCGGGAGGGACTTATAGCAATCAGCCCCAGCATTTT. This translates into CASSMAGGTYSNQPQHF.

This chain links TRBV4-3 with TRBJ1-1; D is ambiguous. The CDR3 sequence is 14 residues long. The V gene lost 0 bases and the J gene lost 0 bases, with 5 bases spanning the gap. The V gene's germline CDR1 is LGHNA and CDR2 YSLEER. DNA of the CDR3: TGCGCCAGCAGCCAAGATCGGTTGAACACTGAAGCTTTCTTT. It encodes CASSQDRLNTEAFF.

This clone came up a few times. This chain links TRBV11-2 with TRBJ2-6; possible D gene TRBD1, 5 bases. The V and J ends lost 6 bases and 4 bases respectively, with 13 bases between them. The germline V gene has CDR1 SGHAT and CDR2 FQNNGV. The CDR3 sequence is 15 residues long. CDR3 in amino acids: CASRPGYRGANVLTF. The DNA of the CDR3 is TGTGCCAGCAGGCCAGGGTATCGGGGGGCCAACGTCCTGACTTTC.

In this sample, this clone turned up once. The chain has TRBV10-3 and TRBJ1-3, with a weak D call TRBD1 (5 bases). The CDR3 is 14 residues long. Trimming took 8 bases from V and 0 from J, leaving 11 bases between them. Germline loops: CDR1 ENHRY, CDR2 SYGVKD. CDR3 region: CAIGDVYSGNTIYF. The DNA for the CDR3 is TGTGCCATCGGGGACGTATACTCTGGAAACACCATATATTTT.

The rearrangement links TRBV5-1 to TRBJ1-5; D perhaps matches TRBD1 (6 bases). Germline CDR1 reads SGHRS; CDR2 reads YFSETQ. The CDR3 runs to 14 residues. V was pared by 4 bases and J by 6 bases, with 14 bases between. The CDR3 loop reads CASSPDRRTQPQHF. As DNA, the CDR3 is TGCGCCAGCAGCCCGGACAGAAGGACTCAGCCCCAGCATTTT.

This chain connects TRBV7-9 to TRBJ1-2; D gene uncertain. V was shortened by 2 bases and J by 4 bases, with 8 bases between the two germline ends. Germline CDR1 SEHNR, CDR2 FQNEAQ (reference sequence). This CDR3 spans 13 amino acids. DNA of the CDR3: TGTGCCAGCAGCTTAAGTTTCGGCTATGGCTACACCTTC. Residues: CASSLSFGYGYTF.

The genes are TRBV5-4 and TRBJ2-1, with TRBD1 matching over 7 bases. Trimming removed 5 bases from V and 1 base from J; junction bases left unmatched: 6. This CDR3 region has 15 residues. Germline loops: CDR1 SGHNT, CDR2 YYREEE (reference sequence). The CDR3 DNA reads as TGTGCCAGCAGGGCGGACAGGAGGTCCTACAATGAGCAGTTCTTC. Its translation is CASRADRRSYNEQFF.

The sample holds one count of this clone. J is TRBJ2-3 and V is TRBV7-3; either TRBD1 or TRBD2 may fit D (5 bases each). The CDR3 contains 14 residues. Per germline, CDR1 SGHTA and CDR2 FQGTGA. Trimming removed 2 bases from V and 3 bases from J, with 9 bases in between. CDR3: CASSLGGRTDTQYF. The CDR3 DNA reads TGTGCCAGCAGCTTAGGGGGTCGGACAGATACGCAGTATTTT.

As DNA, the CDR3 is TGCGCCAGCAGCCAAGATCTCAGGGGGCGAGGCTACACCTTC. Its translation is CASSQDLRGRGYTF. The chain uses TRBV4-3 and TRBJ1-2, with TRBD1 matching 8 bases. Trimming cost V 0 bases and J 8 bases; bases outside gene matches: 5. The germline V gene encodes CDR1 LGHNA and CDR2 YSLEER. The CDR3 has 14 amino acids.

The V gene is TRBV2, the J gene TRBJ1-2; 9 nucleotides align to TRBD1. The CDR3 consists of 17 residues. V dropped 7 bases and J dropped 7; count of bases not matched to a gene: 19. Germline lookup yields CDR1 SNHLY and CDR2 FYNNEI. Here the CDR3 DNA reads TGTGCCAGCATCTACACCCCGGGACAGGGCTTATGGGGTGGCTACACCTTC. Translating it yields CASIYTPGQGLWGGYTF.

The rearrangement joins TRBV6-5 to TRBJ2-7, with 7 bases identical to TRBD1. Losses at the gene ends were 6 bases for V and 6 bases for J; bases not matched to a gene: 8. The length of the CDR3 is 13 residues. CDR1 is MNHEY, CDR2 SVGAGI, per germline. The CDR3 spells CASSWGQRSEQYF. For the CDR3, the DNA is TGTGCCAGCAGCTGGGGACAGCGCTCCGAGCAGTACTTC.

J is TRBJ1-2 and V is TRBV9, with D possibly being TRBD1 (6 bases). This CDR3 spans 14 amino acids. Germline CDR1 and CDR2: SGDLS and YYNGEE. V was shortened by 0 bases and J by 4 bases, with 10 bases between the two germline ends. The CDR3 reads CASSVGGQSYGYTF. CDR3 DNA: TGTGCCAGCAGCGTAGGAGGACAGTCCTATGGCTACACCTTC. The full variable domain, its missing parts supplied by reference TRBV9 and TRBJ1-2, is DSGVTQTPKHLITATGQRVTLRCSPRSGDLSVYWYQQSLDQGLQFLIQYYNGEERAKGNILERFSAQQFPDLHSELNLSSLELGDSALYFCASSVGGQSYGYTFGSGTRLTVV.

In its sample, this clone was seen once. The gene calls are TRBV7-3 and TRBJ2-7; 7 positions match TRBD1. The germline V gene encodes CDR1 SGHTA and CDR2 FQGTGA. Trimming took 6 bases from V and 5 from J; bases not matched to a gene: 13. The CDR3 runs to 15 residues. CDR3 residues: CASSHTGDKYDEQYF. The CDR3 bases are TGTGCCAGCAGTCATACAGGGGATAAGTATGACGAGCAGTACTTC.

This clone was picked up a small number of times. The genes are TRBV4-2 and TRBJ1-4, with 11 bases that match TRBD1. This CDR3 has 17 residues. Germline V gene lookup returns CDR1 LGHNA and CDR2 YNFKEQ. Trimming cost V 2 bases and J 4 bases; bases outside gene matches: 6. This CDR3 reads CASSQNPGQGGNEKLFF. CDR3 DNA sequence: TGTGCCAGCAGCCAAAACCCGGGACAGGGGGGTAATGAAAAACTGTTTTTT.

This chain links TRBV5-4 with TRBJ1-6; D uncertain. Germline V gives CDR1 SGHNT, CDR2 YYREEE (reference sequence). Trimming removed 3 bases at V and 5 bases at J, with 12 bases between. The CDR3 loop spans 15 amino acids. CDR3 sequence: CASSYGRANNSPLHF. In DNA form, the CDR3 reads TGTGCCAGCAGCTACGGACGTGCGAATAATTCACCCCTCCACTTT.

The chain is built from TRBV21-1 and TRBJ1-6. TRBV21-1 is a pseudogene. The CDR3 is 14 amino acids. The CDR3 nucleotides read TGTGCCAGCAGCAAAGGTGGAGGGCCCAAGGTCCTCCACTTT. Its protein is CASSKGGGPKVLHF.

The chain employs TRBV2 and TRBJ1-6; D not certain. Germline V lookup: CDR1 SNHLY, CDR2 FYNNEI. This CDR3 is 14 amino acids long. V dropped 7 bases and J dropped 5 bases, with 12 bases sitting between them. The CDR3 DNA follows: TGTGCCAGCAAACATGGGGTAAATAATTCACCCCTCCACTTT. It translates to CASKHGVNNSPLHF.